The 13 T cell receptor beta chains listed next were all sequenced from one sample in a study of cytomegalovirus exposure and HLA in healthy donors. The PCR used 60 Vbeta and 13 Jbeta primers. Clones were sequenced by immunoSEQ multiplex PCR, and TCRdb holds only the in-frame ones, with some missing. Found here are fewer than 250,000 clones, about 82% of them singletons; the top ten hold 2.9%. The sequenced material came from PBMCs. The receptor source for this set is a man between 25 and 39 years old in good health and CMV-seronegative.

The gene calls are TRBV6-6 and TRBJ2-7, with a possible D match to TRBD2 (6 bases). V was clipped by 11 bases and J by 3 bases, with 17 bases between them. The CDR3 runs to 13 residues. CDR1 and CDR2 from the germline V gene are MNHNY and SVGAGI (reference sequence). CDR3 amino acids: CAACLGGGYEQYF. The DNA for the CDR3 is TGTGCCGCGTGCTTGGGGGGAGGCTACGAGCAGTACTTC.

As to this clone: An end of the junction does not agree with germline; a read error may underlie this. The chain joins TRBV7-9 to TRBJ2-6; tentatively, D is TRBD1 (5 bases). This CDR3 has 17 residues. CDR1 and CDR2 (germline): SEHNR, FQNEAQ (reference sequence). The CDR3 DNA reads as TGTGCCAGCAGCTTAGAGCCAGGGTCCCCTGGGGCCAGCGTCCTGACTTTC. As protein: CASSLEPGSPGASVLTF.

The sample holds one count of this clone. This chain joins TRBV6-5 and TRBJ2-2; 8 bases line up with TRBD1. Trimming at V came to 7 bases and at J to 2 bases, leaving 3 bases not matched to a gene. The CDR3 covers 14 residues. CDR1 and CDR2 (germline): MNHEY, SVGAGI. The CDR3 bases are TGTGCCAGCAATACAGGGGGTAACACCGGGGAGCTGTTTTTT. This sequence encodes CASNTGGNTGELFF.

CDR3 in DNA: TGCAGCGTTGGGATGTTACTAGTGGAGACCCAGTACTTC. Protein sequence: CSVGMLLVETQYF. The chain has TRBV29-1 and TRBJ2-5; D possibly corresponds to TRBD2 (5 bases). The germline CDR1 and CDR2 sequences are SQVTM and ANQGSEA. CDR3 length equals 13 residues. Trimming removed 4 bases from V and 5 bases from J, with 14 bases in between.

This clone appeared a few times. The chain has TRBV19 and TRBJ1-5; D call uncertain. This CDR3 has 15 amino acids. Per the germline V gene, CDR1 is LNHDA and CDR2 is SQIVND (reference sequence). V lost 4 bases, J lost 5 bases, and 15 bases lay in between. The DNA for the CDR3 is TGTGCCAGTAGTACGACGACACGTCAACATCAGCCCCAGCATTTT. Protein product: CASSTTTRQHQPQHF.

This rearrangement joins TRBV7-2 to TRBJ2-3; 8 positions agree with TRBD1. The V and J ends lost 4 bases and 1 base, in that order; junction bases with no gene match: 4. CDR1 SGHTA and CDR2 FQGNSA come from the germline V gene. The CDR3 length is 15 residues. CDR3 sequence (DNA): TGTGCCAGCAGCTCACCGACAGGGGGCACAGATACGCAGTATTTT. Encoded protein: CASSSPTGGTDTQYF.

In regard to this clone: Compared with germline, one end of the junction differs, possibly owing to a read error. The rearrangement links TRBV7-9 to TRBJ1-2, with TRBD1 as a possible D gene (6 bases). The germline CDR1 and CDR2 sequences are SEHNR and FQNEAQ (reference sequence). The CDR3 spans 16 residues. The CDR3 sequence: CSSLNQRGAAIYGYTF. The CDR3 nucleotides are TGTTCCAGCCTGAACCAGCGGGGGGCGGCTATCTATGGCTACACCTTC.

This clone was detected only a few times. The rearrangement uses TRBV4-3 and TRBJ1-2; 7 bases match TRBD1. Germline values: CDR1 LGHNA, CDR2 YSLEER. CDR3 size: 15 residues. V lost 4 bases and J lost 3; bases outside the gene matches: 8. In DNA form, the CDR3 reads TGCGCCAGCAGCCCCGGGACAGTAACCCACTATGGCTACACCTTC. Translation: CASSPGTVTHYGYTF.

This clone showed up just a few times. The chain carries TRBV19 and TRBJ2-2; TRBD2 matches at 8 bases. Per the germline V gene, CDR1 is LNHDA and CDR2 is SQIVND (reference sequence). V lost 3 bases, J lost 0 bases, and 3 bases stayed unmatched. The CDR3 extends over 16 amino acids. The CDR3 DNA sequence: TGTGCCAGTAGTATCCCCGGGGGGGCGAACACCGGGGAGCTGTTTTTT. This encodes CASSIPGGANTGELFF. The full variable domain, completed using reference TRBV19 and TRBJ2-2, is DGGITQSPKYLFRKEGQNVTLSCEQNLNHDAMYWYRQDPGQGLRLIYYSQIVNDFQKGDIAEGYSVSREKKESFPLTVTSAQKNPTAFYLCASSIPGGANTGELFFGEGSRLTVL.

The chain couples TRBV9 to TRBJ2-2, with 8 bases that match TRBD1. The V and J ends lost 3 bases and 10 bases, in that order; junction bases with no gene match: 17. The CDR3 is 17 amino acids. Germline values: CDR1 SGDLS, CDR2 YYNGEE. For the CDR3, the DNA is TGTGCCAGCAGCGGATCTTTGCTTGGACAGGGAAGGGAGGAGCTGTTTTTT. This codes for CASSGSLLGQGREELFF.

This rearrangement joins TRBV2 to TRBJ2-2, with D possibly TRBD2 on 5 matching bases. Germline lookup yields CDR1 SNHLY and CDR2 FYNNEI. This CDR3 region has 15 residues. V dropped 4 bases and J dropped 5 bases, with 14 bases sitting between them. CDR3 region: CASSGTLAGTGELFF. The CDR3 DNA follows: TGTGCCAGCAGTGGGACGCTAGCAGGTACCGGGGAGCTGTTTTTT.

V is TRBV7-3 and J is TRBJ2-3, with D hard to call. V shed 4 bases and J shed 6 bases, with 11 bases lying between them. This CDR3 contains 13 residues. From germline, CDR1 is SGHTA and CDR2 FQGTGA. CDR3 sequence (DNA): TGTGCCAGCAGCTCCACGTTCAGTGATACGCAGTATTTT. Protein sequence: CASSSTFSDTQYF. Full variable domain (outside the CDR3, taken from reference TRBV7-3 and TRBJ2-3): GAGVSQTPSNKVTEKGKYVELRCDPISGHTALYWYRQSLGQGPEFLIYFQGTGAADDSGLPNDRFFAVRPEGSVSTLKIQRTERGDSAVYLCASSSTFSDTQYFGPGTRLTVL.

This chain joins TRBV7-8 and TRBJ2-5, with 7 bases identical to TRBD1. The CDR3 has 15 amino acids. V trimming: 0 bases; J trimming: 2 bases; junction bases outside the gene matches: 3. CDR1 and CDR2 from the germline V gene are SGHVS and FQNEAQ. For the CDR3, the DNA is TGTGCCAGCAGCTTAGCGAGGGGGCTACAAGAGACCCAGTACTTC. The encoded protein is CASSLARGLQETQYF.